What follows are 5 T cell receptor beta chains derived from one specimen sequenced in a study of PD-L1 blockade in urothelial cancer. Measured with immunoSEQ multiplex PCR; TCRdb has only the in-frame clones, and not every one. The data show 70,000 to 75,000 clones, 84% seen once. The specimen comprised PBMCs, sampled around atezolizumab (anti-PD-L1) treatment. Receptors were obtained from a man aged 70-80 years with urothelial cancer.

This clone was seen only once. The rearrangement joins TRBV10-3 to TRBJ2-7; 7 bases are shared with TRBD1. CDR1 and CDR2 (germline): ENHRY, SYGVKD. The J segment lost 0 bases and the V segment lost 10 bases, leaving 6 bases of the junction unmatched. CDR3 length: 13 residues. The CDR3 loop reads CATRDRLSYEQYF. The CDR3 nucleotides read TGTGCCACGAGGGACAGACTCTCCTACGAGCAGTACTTC.

The chain uses TRBV4-1 and TRBJ2-5, with D perhaps matching TRBD2 (6 bases). This CDR3 comprises 19 residues. With 4 bases removed from V and 2 bases from J, the gap between germline ends came to 26 bases. Per the germline V gene, CDR1 is MGHRA and CDR2 is YSYEKL. The CDR3 sequence is CASSPNWGDLGWKQETQYF. The CDR3 nucleotides are TGCGCCAGCAGCCCCAACTGGGGGGATCTTGGATGGAAGCAAGAGACCCAGTACTTC.

J is TRBJ2-1 and V is TRBV5-1; maybe TRBD2 (5 bases). Germline loops: CDR1 SGHRS, CDR2 YFSETQ. CDR3 length: 17 amino acids. Trimming pared 2 bases from V and 4 bases from J, leaving 19 bases between. CDR3 sequence (DNA): TGCGCCAGCAGCTTTGGGCCCGGGGAGCGGAGTTACAATGAGCAGTTCTTC. Translation gives CASSFGPGERSYNEQFF.

V and J are TRBV6-5 and TRBJ2-5; TRBD2 is a possible D gene (5 bases). Trimming removed 7 bases at V and 7 bases at J, with 16 bases between. CDR3 size: 13 residues. CDR1 MNHEY and CDR2 SVGAGI come from the germline V gene. The CDR3 region is CASTHGEGRTQYF. CDR3 bases: TGTGCCAGCACTCACGGAGAGGGTAGGACCCAGTACTTC.

J is TRBJ2-3 and V is TRBV5-4; possible D gene TRBD2, 5 bases. The CDR3 consists of 15 residues. Trimming stripped 5 bases from V and 7 bases from J, with 20 bases between. The germline CDR1 and CDR2 sequences are SGHNT and YYREEE (reference sequence). The CDR3 sequence is CASSASWYPRNTQYF. The DNA for the CDR3 is TGTGCCAGCAGTGCTAGCTGGTACCCTAGGAATACGCAGTATTTT.